This T cell receptor (beta chain) was identified in a study of T and B cells in COVID-19 patients. The overall study: Blood was sampled from COVID-19 patients who were either actively infected or recovered. Critical illness requiring mechanical ventilation or extracorporeal membrane oxygenation affected about 65% of the 20 active-infection patients.

From blood, about 220-500 ng of genomic DNA served as TRB template. For this clonotype: Its target is not known. A read error may produce the germline difference seen at one junction end.

General observations from the study: In COVID-19 patients, T cell receptor beta variable and joining gene use was reportedly strongly skewed.

Germline-derived CDR1 and CDR2 are MNHEY and SMNVEV (reference sequence). This CDR3 has 16 amino acids. Multiplex PCR with BIOMED2 TRB-A/B primer pools amplified TRB rearrangements. TCRdb independently ran MiXCR on the multiplex PCR reads; one entry per CDR3 protein. This repertoire shows about 15,000 distinct CDR3 sequences, around 30% found once; its top ten account for approximately 1.1%. The specimen was blood. This sequence originates from a human donor who had recovered from COVID-19. V usage is TRBV27 and J usage is TRBJ1-1; TRBD1 matches at 11 bases. The CDR3 DNA follows: TGTACCAGCAGTTTTCGGACAGGGGGCCCGAACACTGAAGCTTTCTTT. Translation gives CTSSFRTGGPNTEAFF.